Here is one T cell receptor beta chain with its context. This sample was included in a study of T cell changes during pregnancy in multiple sclerosis. The germline V gene has CDR1 SGHTS and CDR2 YDEGEE. CDR3 length: 16 residues. V was pared by 3 bases and J by 0 bases, with 2 bases of the junction left unmatched. TCRdb's table, derived via immunoSEQ multiplex PCR, lists solely in-frame clones and lacks some. The sample includes 75,000 to 95,000 clones, approximately 90% of them seen just once. Sequences were derived from peripheral blood, sampled before pregnancy. The genes are TRBV5-8 and TRBJ2-6; 8 bases line up with TRBD1. The TCR originated in a female donor with multiple sclerosis, enrolled in a pregnancy study. CDR3 nucleotide sequence: TGTGCCAGCAGCTGGGGACAGGTCTCTGGGGCCAACGTCCTGACTTTC. This translates into CASSWGQVSGANVLTF.